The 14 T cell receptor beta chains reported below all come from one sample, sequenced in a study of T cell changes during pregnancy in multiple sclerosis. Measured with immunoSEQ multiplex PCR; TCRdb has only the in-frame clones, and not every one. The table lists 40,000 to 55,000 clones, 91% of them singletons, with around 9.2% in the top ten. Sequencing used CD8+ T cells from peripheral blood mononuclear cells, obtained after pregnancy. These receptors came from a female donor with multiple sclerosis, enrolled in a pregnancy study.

The CDR3, as DNA: TGTGCCAGCAGTCGGGTTAATTCACCCCTCCACTTT. Its translation is CASSRVNSPLHF. V gene TRBV27 combines with J gene TRBJ1-6; D ambiguous. V shed 5 bases and J shed 6 bases, with 5 bases lying between them. CDR1 and CDR2 (germline): MNHEY, SMNVEV (reference sequence). The CDR3 totals 12 residues.

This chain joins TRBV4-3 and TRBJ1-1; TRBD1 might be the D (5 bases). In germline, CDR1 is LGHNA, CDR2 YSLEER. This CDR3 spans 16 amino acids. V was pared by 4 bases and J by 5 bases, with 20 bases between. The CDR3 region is CASSPMPGGSRTEAFF. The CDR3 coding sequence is TGCGCCAGCAGCCCCATGCCGGGGGGAAGTCGGACTGAAGCTTTCTTT.

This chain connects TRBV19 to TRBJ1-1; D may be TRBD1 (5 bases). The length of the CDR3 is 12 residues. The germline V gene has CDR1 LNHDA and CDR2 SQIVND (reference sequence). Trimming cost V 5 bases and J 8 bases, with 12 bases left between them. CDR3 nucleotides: TGTGCCAGTAGTCCCTTCAGGGCCGAAGCTTTCTTT. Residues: CASSPFRAEAFF.

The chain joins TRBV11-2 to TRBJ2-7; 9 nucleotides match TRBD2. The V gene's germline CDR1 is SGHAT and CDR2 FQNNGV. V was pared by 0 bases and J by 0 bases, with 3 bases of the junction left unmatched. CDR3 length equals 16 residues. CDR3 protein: CASSLDSGSPSYEQYF. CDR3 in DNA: TGTGCCAGCAGCTTAGATAGCGGGAGTCCCTCCTACGAGCAGTACTTC.

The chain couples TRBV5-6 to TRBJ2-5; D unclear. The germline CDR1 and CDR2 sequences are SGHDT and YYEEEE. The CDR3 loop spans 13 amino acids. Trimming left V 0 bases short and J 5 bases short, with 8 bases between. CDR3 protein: CASSLGGFETQYF. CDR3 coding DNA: TGTGCCAGCAGCTTGGGAGGTTTCGAGACCCAGTACTTC.

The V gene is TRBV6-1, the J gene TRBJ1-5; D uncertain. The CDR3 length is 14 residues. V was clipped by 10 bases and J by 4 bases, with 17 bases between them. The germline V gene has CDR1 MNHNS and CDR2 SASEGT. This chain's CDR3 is CANRITGGNQPQHF. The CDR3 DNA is TGTGCCAACAGAATAACGGGAGGGAATCAGCCCCAGCATTTT.

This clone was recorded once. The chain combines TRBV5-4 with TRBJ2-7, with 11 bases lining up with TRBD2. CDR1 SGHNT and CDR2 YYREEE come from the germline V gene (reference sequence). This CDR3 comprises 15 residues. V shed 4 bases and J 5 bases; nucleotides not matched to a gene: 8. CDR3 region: CASSLLAGGPDEQYF. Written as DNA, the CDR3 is TGTGCCAGCAGCCTATTAGCGGGAGGGCCCGACGAGCAGTACTTC. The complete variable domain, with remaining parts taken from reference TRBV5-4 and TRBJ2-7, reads ETGVTQSPTHLIKTRGQQVTLRCSSQSGHNTVSWYQQALGQGPQFIFQYYREEENGRGNFPPRFSGLQFPNYSSELNVNALELDDSALYLCASSLLAGGPDEQYFGPGTRLTVT.

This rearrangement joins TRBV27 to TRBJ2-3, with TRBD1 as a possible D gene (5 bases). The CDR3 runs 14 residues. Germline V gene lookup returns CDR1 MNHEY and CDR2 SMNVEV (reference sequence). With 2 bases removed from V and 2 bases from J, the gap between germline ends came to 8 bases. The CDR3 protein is CASSLRQYTDTQYF. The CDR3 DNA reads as TGTGCCAGCAGTTTAAGACAGTACACAGATACGCAGTATTTT.

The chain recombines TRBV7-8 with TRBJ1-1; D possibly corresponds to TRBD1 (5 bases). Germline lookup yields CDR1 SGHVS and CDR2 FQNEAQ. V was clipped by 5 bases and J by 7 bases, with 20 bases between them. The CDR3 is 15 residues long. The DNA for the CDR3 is TGTGCCAGCAGCCCTTGGGTGGCCGGGGGTGATGAAGCTTTCTTT. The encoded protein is CASSPWVAGGDEAFF.

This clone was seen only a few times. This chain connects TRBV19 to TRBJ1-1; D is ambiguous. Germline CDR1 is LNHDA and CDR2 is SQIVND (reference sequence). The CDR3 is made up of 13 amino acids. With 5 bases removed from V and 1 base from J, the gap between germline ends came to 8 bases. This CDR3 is CASSLYPNTEAFF. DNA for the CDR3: TGTGCCAGTAGTCTATACCCGAACACTGAAGCTTTCTTT.

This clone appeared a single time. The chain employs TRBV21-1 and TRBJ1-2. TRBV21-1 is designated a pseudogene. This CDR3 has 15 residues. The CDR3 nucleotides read TGTGCCAGCAGCCGCCCCCGGGGAACAAACTATGGCTACACCTTC. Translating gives CASSRPRGTNYGYTF.

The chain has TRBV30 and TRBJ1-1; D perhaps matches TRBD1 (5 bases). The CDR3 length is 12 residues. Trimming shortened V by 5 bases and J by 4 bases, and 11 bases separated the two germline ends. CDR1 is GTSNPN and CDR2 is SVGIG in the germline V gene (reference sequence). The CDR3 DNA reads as TGTGCCTGGCAGGCAGGGTTCACTGAAGCTTTCTTT. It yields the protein CAWQAGFTEAFF.

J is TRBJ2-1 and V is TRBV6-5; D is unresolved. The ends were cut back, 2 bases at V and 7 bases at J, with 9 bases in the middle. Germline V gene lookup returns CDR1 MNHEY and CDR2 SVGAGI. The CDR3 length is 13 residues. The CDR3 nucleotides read TGTGCCAGCAGTTACGGGCCCCTAAATGAGCAGTTCTTC. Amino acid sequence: CASSYGPLNEQFF.

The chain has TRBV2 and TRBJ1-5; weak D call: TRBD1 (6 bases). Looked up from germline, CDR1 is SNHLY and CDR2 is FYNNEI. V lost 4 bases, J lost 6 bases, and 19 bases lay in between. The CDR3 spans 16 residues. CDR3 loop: CASSGSEQGDGQPQHF. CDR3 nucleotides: TGTGCCAGCAGTGGGTCTGAACAGGGCGATGGTCAGCCCCAGCATTTT.